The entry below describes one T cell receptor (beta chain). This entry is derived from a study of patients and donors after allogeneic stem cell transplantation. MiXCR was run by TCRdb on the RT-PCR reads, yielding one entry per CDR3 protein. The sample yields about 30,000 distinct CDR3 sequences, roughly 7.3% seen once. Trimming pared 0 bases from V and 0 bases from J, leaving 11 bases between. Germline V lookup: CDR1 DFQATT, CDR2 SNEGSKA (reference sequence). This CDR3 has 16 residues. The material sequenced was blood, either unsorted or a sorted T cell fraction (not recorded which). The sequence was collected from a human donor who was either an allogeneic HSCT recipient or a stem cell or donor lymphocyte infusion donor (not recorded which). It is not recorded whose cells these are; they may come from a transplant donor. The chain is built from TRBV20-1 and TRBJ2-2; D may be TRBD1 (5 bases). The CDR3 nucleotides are TGCAGTGCTAGAGATCTGGCCAGGGCGAACACCGGGGAGCTGTTTTTT. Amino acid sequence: CSARDLARANTGELFF.